This is a list of T cell receptor beta chains from one sample in a study of T cell responses to AZD1222 COVID-19 vaccine. Produced via immunoSEQ multiplex PCR; TCRdb's table is partial and in-frame only. The data hold about 140,000 clones, with 85% to 90% observed a single time. The sample in question was peripheral blood, obtained on day 0 of AZD1222 vaccination. These TCRs come from an adult in good health. CDR3s include the opening cysteine and the closing phenylalanine or tryptophan. A D gene is named only where the DNA matches it firmly. Rows may omit the clone size; those that give it use once, few, many or a size class.

CDR3: CASSDSSYNEQFF
DNA: TGTGCCAGTAGCGACAGCTCCTACAATGAGCAGTTCTTC
size: .
V: TRBV19
length: 13
J: TRBJ2-1
D: .

CDR3: CASSPRGQNEKLFF
DNA: TGTGCCAGCTCACCCAGGGGGCAGAATGAAAAACTGTTTTTT
size: .
V: TRBV18
length: 14
J: TRBJ1-4
D: TRBD1

CDR3: CASSDQEYTEAFF
DNA: TGTGCCAGCAGTGATCAGGAGTACACTGAAGCTTTCTTT
size: .
V: TRBV2
length: 13
J: TRBJ1-1
D: .

CDR3: CASSVGTGGSGTEAFF
DNA: TGTGCCAGCAGCGTAGGAACAGGGGGATCGGGCACTGAAGCTTTCTTT
size: .
V: TRBV9
length: 16
J: TRBJ1-1
D: TRBD1

CDR3: CASSSPLSGASYEQYF
DNA: TGTGCCAGCAGTTCCCCCCTATCTGGGGCCAGTTACGAGCAGTACTTC
size: .
V: TRBV28
length: 16
J: TRBJ2-7
D: .

CDR3: CASSLDGGNTEAFF
DNA: TGTGCCAGCAGCTTAGACGGGGGGAACACTGAAGCTTTCTTT
size: .
V: TRBV11-2
length: 14
J: TRBJ1-1
D: .

CDR3: CASTTRTSGWADTQYF
DNA: TGTGCCAGCACAACCAGGACTAGCGGGTGGGCAGATACGCAGTATTTT
size: .
V: TRBV7-2
length: 16
J: TRBJ2-3
D: TRBD2

CDR3: CASSYPDAGTNYGYTF
DNA: TGTGCCAGCAGTTACCCCGACGCGGGTACTAACTATGGCTACACCTTC
size: .
V: TRBV6-5
length: 16
J: TRBJ1-2
D: .

CDR3: CASSLGGGTNTGELFF
DNA: TGTGCCAGCAGCTTAGGCGGGGGCACGAACACCGGGGAGCTGTTTTTT
size: .
V: TRBV7-9
length: 16
J: TRBJ2-2
D: .

CDR3: CASSTGSSYNSPLHF
DNA: TGTGCCAGTAGTACAGGGAGCTCCTATAATTCACCCCTCCACTTT
size: .
V: TRBV19
length: 15
J: TRBJ1-6
D: .

CDR3: CSGSGGTEAFF
DNA: TGCAGCGGTTCGGGGGGAACTGAAGCTTTCTTT
size: .
V: TRBV29-1
length: 11
J: TRBJ1-1
D: .

CDR3: CASSFRQGPFGGYTF
DNA: TGCGCCAGCAGCTTCAGACAGGGGCCTTTCGGTGGCTACACCTTC
size: once
V: TRBV5-1
length: 15
J: TRBJ1-2
D: TRBD1

CDR3: CASSPGAQGLTEAFF
DNA: TGTGCCAGCAGTCCCGGGGCCCAGGGGCTAACTGAAGCTTTCTTT
size: .
V: TRBV6-5
length: 15
J: TRBJ1-1
D: .

CDR3: CASSLIRQGVNQPQHF
DNA: TGTGCCAGCAGTTTAATCAGACAGGGGGTCAATCAGCCCCAGCATTTT
size: .
V: TRBV28
length: 16
J: TRBJ1-5
D: TRBD1

CDR3: CASSLEGLAGAPSHTDTQYF
DNA: TGTGCCAGCAGCTTAGAGGGACTAGCGGGGGCCCCGTCCCACACAGATACGCAGTATTTT
size: .
V: TRBV11-3
length: 20
J: TRBJ2-3
D: TRBD2

CDR3: CASSQDIASYEQYF
DNA: TGCGCCAGCAGCCAAGATATAGCCTCCTACGAGCAGTACTTC
size: once
V: TRBV4-1
length: 14
J: TRBJ2-7
D: .

CDR3: CASSLLGMNIQYF
DNA: TGTGCCAGCAGTTTACTGGGAATGAACATTCAGTACTTC
size: few
V: TRBV12-3/TRBV12-4
length: 13
J: TRBJ2-4
D: .

CDR3: CASSPLRQGPTYQETQYF
DNA: TGTGCCAGCTCACCGCTAAGACAGGGGCCCACGTACCAAGAGACCCAGTACTTC
size: .
V: TRBV18
length: 18
J: TRBJ2-5
D: TRBD1

CDR3: CASSQGTVQFF
DNA: TGTGCCAGCTCCCAGGGGACAGTGCAGTTCTTC
size: .
V: TRBV14
length: 11
J: TRBJ2-1
D: TRBD1

CDR3: CASSPGPDHEQYF
DNA: TGTGCCAGCAGCCCGGGCCCCGACCACGAGCAGTACTTC
size: .
V: TRBV5-5
length: 13
J: TRBJ2-7
D: .